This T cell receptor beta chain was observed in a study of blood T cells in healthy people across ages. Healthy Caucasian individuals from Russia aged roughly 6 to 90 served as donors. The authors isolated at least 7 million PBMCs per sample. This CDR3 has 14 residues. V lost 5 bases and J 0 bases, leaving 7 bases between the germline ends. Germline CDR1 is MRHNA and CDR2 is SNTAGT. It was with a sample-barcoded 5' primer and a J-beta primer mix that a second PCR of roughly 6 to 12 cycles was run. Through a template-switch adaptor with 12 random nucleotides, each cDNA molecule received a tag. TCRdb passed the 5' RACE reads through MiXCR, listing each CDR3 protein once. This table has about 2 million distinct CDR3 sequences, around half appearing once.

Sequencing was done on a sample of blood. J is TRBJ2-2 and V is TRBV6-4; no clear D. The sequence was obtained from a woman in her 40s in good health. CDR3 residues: CASSSQANTGELFF. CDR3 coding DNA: TGTGCCAGCAGTAGCCAGGCGAACACCGGGGAGCTGTTTTTT.